This T cell receptor beta chain stems from a study of siplizumab effects on memory and regulatory T cells. General study points: Whether the proliferating Tregs (from siplizumab cultures) were suppressive was not confirmed. Roughly 75-95% of dividing CD4+ or CD8+ clones were without an attributable naive or memory phenotype. Apparently key alloresponse contributors, naive T cells also seemed more diverse than memory cells. Significant reduction of alloreactive sequences traceable to unstimulated CD4+ memory cells was observed with siplizumab.

Here immunoSEQ multiplex PCR was the method, and the copy in TCRdb shows in-frame clones only, minus some. Of over 70,000 clones in the sample, 90% are singletons; the top ten hold about 15%. Germline V gene lookup returns CDR1 SGHNT and CDR2 YENEEA. The V end lost 3 bases, the J end lost 5 bases, and 9 bases lay between the germline ends. The CDR3 extends over 13 amino acids. Remarks on this clone: The antigen remains unidentified.

The specimen sequenced was CD4+ T cells sorted from blood. The V and J genes are TRBV11-3 and TRBJ2-3; D is perhaps TRBD2 (5 bases). The source of this sequence is a human donor in good health. The CDR3 bases are TGTGCCAGCAGCTTCCGGGAAGGAGATACGCAGTATTTT. The encoded protein is CASSFREGDTQYF.